Shown below are 6 T cell receptor beta chains from a single sample sequenced in a study of T cell repertoires in cytomegalovirus infection. Each CDR3 protein gets one entry after TCRdb re-called the reads with MiXCR. This table has more than 350,000 distinct CDR3 sequences, 30% to 40% appearing once. Sequencing was performed on PBMCs. Source of these receptors: a human donor in good health (CMV status not recorded). Some clones in this sample may be carry-over from other donors' samples.

This clonotype has at least ten counts. The J gene is TRBJ1-2, the V gene TRBV7-2; D is undetermined. The V gene lost 1 base and the J gene lost 8 bases, with 11 bases spanning the gap. The V gene's germline CDR1 is SGHTA and CDR2 FQGNSA. The CDR3 contains 13 residues. CDR3 protein: CASSLVPLGGYTF. DNA of the CDR3: TGTGCCAGCAGCTTAGTACCCCTAGGGGGCTACACCTTC.

This clonotype came up once. A read error may be the cause here, since a much bigger clone is one base away. The J gene is TRBJ1-4, the V gene TRBV7-6; D is ambiguous. V was cut by 1 base and J by 5 bases, with 11 bases left in between. The CDR3 is 15 residues long. CDR1 and CDR2 (germline): SGHVS, FNYEAQ. CDR3 DNA sequence: TGTGCCAGCAGCTTAGGTCAGAGGTGGAATGAAAAACTGTTTTTT. Translation gives CASSLGQRWNEKLFF.

The chain recombines TRBV4-1 with TRBJ1-2; D is ambiguous. The germline CDR1 and CDR2 sequences are MGHRA and YSYEKL. The CDR3 runs 15 residues. V was pared by 0 bases and J by 5 bases, with 13 bases between. CDR3 nucleotides: TGCGCCAGCAGCCAAGATTGGGGTGAGGGTTATGGCTACACCTTC. Residues: CASSQDWGEGYGYTF.

Comments on this clonotype: This clone may be a read error of a much larger clone one base away. The chain carries TRBV12-3 or TRBV12-4 and TRBJ1-1, with TRBD1 as a possible D gene (5 bases). This CDR3 comprises 13 residues. CDR3: CASSLGGRTEDFF. The CDR3 region has the DNA TGTGCCAGCAGTTTGGGGGGAAGAACTGAAGATTTCTTT.

This clonotype was observed at least ten times. This rearrangement joins TRBV7-2 to TRBJ2-1; 10 bases line up with TRBD2. Germline values: CDR1 SGHTA, CDR2 FQGNSA. The junction had 3 bases not matched to a gene; V was cut back by 1 base and J by 6 bases. This CDR3 has 15 residues. The CDR3 DNA is TGTGCCAGCAGCTTAGGGGTAGCGGGGGGCAATGAGCAGTTCTTC. Protein sequence: CASSLGVAGGNEQFF.

This clonotype was detected a few times. The chain combines TRBV6-5 with TRBJ1-2; 8 bases agree with TRBD1. V lost 6 bases, J lost 7 bases, and 7 bases stayed unmatched. Germline loops: CDR1 MNHEY, CDR2 SVGAGI. This CDR3 comprises 13 residues. The CDR3 sequence is CASRSPGQGGYTF. As DNA, the CDR3 is TGTGCCAGCAGGAGCCCCGGACAGGGTGGCTACACCTTC.